Sequencing of this TCR beta chain was carried out in a study of graft-versus-host responses after intestinal transplantation. Study overall: Each of the recipients got a multivisceral, liver-intestinal, or isolated intestinal transplant. After anti-thymocyte globulin induction, recipients took tacrolimus and steroids for approximately three years. General study points: Early post-transplant HvG declines were associated with peak circulating GvH clone levels. GvH clones were identified in recipient marrow, with some first appearing in ileum or blood.

Notes on this clone: Its target is not known. The likely explanation is a read error, given a far larger clone one base away.

Grafts had their tissue processed, releasing intraepithelial and lamina propria lymphocytes. Clones were read by immunoSEQ multiplex PCR, and TCRdb kept only the in-frame ones, dropping some. The top ten hold around 7.8% of the sample, which has some 15,000 clones, over 70% seen once. CDR1 and CDR2 from the germline V gene are MNHNS and SASEGT. The CDR3 is made up of 14 amino acids. The sample in question was ileum tissue, obtained roughly 490 days after intestinal transplant. The source of this sequence is a human patient who received an intestinal transplant, so some T cells may come from the graft donor. The rearrangement joins TRBV6-1 to TRBJ2-7; TRBD1 agrees at 9 bases. DNA for the CDR3: TGTGCCAGCACCCGGACAGGGGAATTTTACGAGCGGTACTTC. Translation: CASTRTGEFYERYF.